These T cell receptor beta chains were read from a single sample in a study of cytomegalovirus exposure and HLA in healthy donors. The repertoire was sequenced with immunoSEQ multiplex PCR; TCRdb's copy has only in-frame clones and lacks some. The table includes about 150,000 clones, around 75% detected once. The sequenced sample consisted of PBMCs. Receptor source: a male donor in good health and CMV-seronegative. CDR3s include the opening cysteine and the closing phenylalanine or tryptophan. A D gene is named only where the DNA matches it firmly. Some rows mark clone size as missing; the rest say once, few, many or name a class of expanded clone.

CDR3 length: 16
J gene: TRBJ1-1
D gene: TRBD1
clone size: -
V gene: TRBV5-1
CDR3 DNA: TGCGCCAGCAGCTTGTCCCTAAGACAGGGACACACTGAAGCTTTCTTT
CDR3 protein: CASSLSLRQGHTEAFF

CDR3 length: 11
J gene: TRBJ1-2
D gene: -
clone size: -
V gene: TRBV30
CDR3 DNA: TGTGCCTGGAGGCGGGGGTGGGGCTACACCTTC
CDR3 protein: CAWRRGWGYTF

CDR3 length: 16
J gene: TRBJ2-5
D gene: TRBD1
clone size: -
V gene: TRBV6-6
CDR3 DNA: TGTGCCAGCAGTTCATACGGGACAGGGGTCCAAGAGACCCAGTACTTC
CDR3 protein: CASSSYGTGVQETQYF

CDR3 length: 11
J gene: TRBJ1-2
D gene: -
clone size: -
V gene: TRBV28
CDR3 DNA: TGTGCCAGCACCCAACGACACGGCTACACCTTC
CDR3 protein: CASTQRHGYTF

CDR3 length: 15
J gene: TRBJ2-1
D gene: TRBD2
clone size: -
V gene: TRBV29-1
CDR3 DNA: TGCAGCGCCCGGGCTAGCGGTCTGATCTACAATGAGCAGTTCTTC
CDR3 protein: CSARASGLIYNEQFF

CDR3 length: 15
J gene: TRBJ1-2
D gene: -
clone size: -
V gene: TRBV7-2
CDR3 DNA: TGTGCCAGCAGCTTAGGCAGACGGGGGGTCTATGGCTACACCTTC
CDR3 protein: CASSLGRRGVYGYTF

CDR3 length: 15
J gene: TRBJ1-3
D gene: -
clone size: -
V gene: TRBV19
CDR3 DNA: TGTGCCAGTAGTATAGCCCAGGCCGCTGGAAACACCATATATTTT
CDR3 protein: CASSIAQAAGNTIYF

CDR3 length: 16
J gene: TRBJ2-2
D gene: -
clone size: -
V gene: TRBV15
CDR3 DNA: TGTGCCACGTCGCGGCGGCCCGGCGCGGACACCGGGGAGCTGTTTTTT
CDR3 protein: CATSRRPGADTGELFF

CDR3 length: 14
J gene: TRBJ1-1
D gene: TRBD1
clone size: once
V gene: TRBV27
CDR3 DNA: TGTGCCAGCAGTTCGGCGGGGACAGGGCCTGAAGCTTTCTTT
CDR3 protein: CASSSAGTGPEAFF

CDR3 length: 13
J gene: TRBJ1-1
D gene: -
clone size: -
V gene: TRBV7-3
CDR3 DNA: TGTGCCAGCAGCTTGGACAGAACATCTGAAGCTTTCTTT
CDR3 protein: CASSLDRTSEAFF

CDR3 length: 15
J gene: TRBJ1-1
D gene: -
clone size: -
V gene: TRBV7-2
CDR3 DNA: TGTGCCAGCAGCCGTTCCACGACAGAGAACACTGAAGCTTTCTTT
CDR3 protein: CASSRSTTENTEAFF

CDR3 length: 14
J gene: TRBJ1-6
D gene: -
clone size: -
V gene: TRBV30
CDR3 DNA: TGTGCCTGGAGTGTACTAGGTTATAATTCACCCCTCCACTTT
CDR3 protein: CAWSVLGYNSPLHF

CDR3 length: 17
J gene: TRBJ2-2
D gene: TRBD1
clone size: once
V gene: TRBV7-2
CDR3 DNA: TGTGCCAGCAGCTTATTAGGACAGGGCGAAATAGCCGGGGAGCTGTTTTTT
CDR3 protein: CASSLLGQGEIAGELFF

CDR3 length: 14
J gene: TRBJ2-3
D gene: TRBD2
clone size: -
V gene: TRBV11-2
CDR3 DNA: TGTGCCAGCAGCCATAGCGGGAGCCCAGATACGCAGTATTTT
CDR3 protein: CASSHSGSPDTQYF

CDR3 length: 14
J gene: TRBJ2-3
D gene: -
clone size: few
V gene: TRBV9
CDR3 DNA: TGTGCCAGCAGCTTCGGGACTTCCACAGATACGCAGTATTTT
CDR3 protein: CASSFGTSTDTQYF

CDR3 length: 15
J gene: TRBJ2-7
D gene: TRBD2
clone size: -
V gene: TRBV28
CDR3 DNA: TGTGCCATCTCCCCCCCTAGCGGGGGGCTTCGCGAGCAGTACTTC
CDR3 protein: CAISPPSGGLREQYF

CDR3 length: 15
J gene: TRBJ2-7
D gene: -
clone size: -
V gene: TRBV5-1
CDR3 DNA: TGCGCCAGCAGCTGGGGGGGGCAGGTTTCCTACGAGCAGTACTTC
CDR3 protein: CASSWGGQVSYEQYF

CDR3 length: 14
J gene: TRBJ2-1
D gene: -
clone size: -
V gene: TRBV18
CDR3 DNA: TGTGCCAGCTCACTCCAAAACTTCTACAATGAGCAGTTCTTC
CDR3 protein: CASSLQNFYNEQFF

CDR3 length: 14
J gene: TRBJ1-6
D gene: TRBD1
clone size: once
V gene: TRBV6-1
CDR3 DNA: TGTGCCACCGGGACAGGGATCAGCGGGTCACCCCTCCACTTT
CDR3 protein: CATGTGISGSPLHF

CDR3 length: 15
J gene: TRBJ2-5
D gene: -
clone size: -
V gene: TRBV7-2
CDR3 DNA: TGTGCCAGCAGCTTATGGGGAGGCCCCCAAGAGACCCAGTACTTC
CDR3 protein: CASSLWGGPQETQYF

CDR3 length: 16
J gene: TRBJ2-7
D gene: TRBD2
clone size: -
V gene: TRBV27
CDR3 DNA: TGTGCCAGCAGTTTTTCCATAGCGGGAGGGAGGTACGAGCAGTACTTC
CDR3 protein: CASSFSIAGGRYEQYF

CDR3 length: 15
J gene: TRBJ2-3
D gene: -
clone size: -
V gene: TRBV2
CDR3 DNA: TGTGCCAGCAGGGGGCAGGGGATTGGGGCAGATACGCAGTATTTT
CDR3 protein: CASRGQGIGADTQYF

CDR3 length: 14
J gene: TRBJ2-3
D gene: -
clone size: -
V gene: TRBV5-6
CDR3 DNA: TGTGCCAGCAGCTTGGGGGTAGCGCTGGATACGCAGTATTTT
CDR3 protein: CASSLGVALDTQYF

CDR3 length: 15
J gene: TRBJ1-1
D gene: TRBD1
clone size: -
V gene: TRBV7-6
CDR3 DNA: TGTGCCAGCAGTTTGGGACAGGGCGTAAACACTGAAGCTTTCTTT
CDR3 protein: CASSLGQGVNTEAFF

CDR3 length: 12
J gene: TRBJ2-4
D gene: TRBD1
clone size: once
V gene: TRBV30
CDR3 DNA: TGTGCCTGGAGTAACAGGGGAAACATTCAGTACTTC
CDR3 protein: CAWSNRGNIQYF

CDR3 length: 15
J gene: TRBJ2-5
D gene: TRBD1
clone size: -
V gene: TRBV9
CDR3 DNA: TGTGCCAGCAGCCACGGGACAGGAGCTGAAGAGACCCAGTACTTC
CDR3 protein: CASSHGTGAEETQYF

CDR3 length: 14
J gene: TRBJ2-7
D gene: TRBD1
clone size: -
V gene: TRBV5-8
CDR3 DNA: TGTGCCAGCAGCACCTACAGGGGATCCTACGAGCAGTACTTC
CDR3 protein: CASSTYRGSYEQYF

CDR3 length: 13
J gene: TRBJ1-1
D gene: -
clone size: few
V gene: TRBV11-3
CDR3 DNA: TGTGCCAGCAGCCCCCGGGGGGAAACTGAAGCTTTCTTT
CDR3 protein: CASSPRGETEAFF

CDR3 length: 13
J gene: TRBJ2-4
D gene: TRBD1
clone size: few
V gene: TRBV28
CDR3 DNA: TGTGCCAGCAGTCGGACACAGGGGAATATTCAGTACTTC
CDR3 protein: CASSRTQGNIQYF

CDR3 length: 17
J gene: TRBJ2-5
D gene: TRBD2
clone size: -
V gene: TRBV4-2
CDR3 DNA: TGTGCCAGCAGCCCCCGGTCAAGTCTAGCGGGGCCAGAGACCCAGTACTTC
CDR3 protein: CASSPRSSLAGPETQYF

CDR3 length: 13
J gene: TRBJ2-1
D gene: TRBD2
clone size: -
V gene: TRBV2
CDR3 DNA: TGTGCCAGCAGTGGGACTAGTTTTCCTGAGCAGTTCTTC
CDR3 protein: CASSGTSFPEQFF

CDR3 length: 12
J gene: TRBJ1-1
D gene: -
clone size: -
V gene: TRBV30
CDR3 DNA: TGTGCCAGAGAAACTCAGGGCGCTGAAGCTTTCTTT
CDR3 protein: CARETQGAEAFF

CDR3 length: 14
J gene: TRBJ2-5
D gene: -
clone size: -
V gene: TRBV5-1
CDR3 DNA: TGCGCCAGCAGCCTACAGGGCCTGGAAGAGACCCAGTACTTC
CDR3 protein: CASSLQGLEETQYF

CDR3 length: 14
J gene: TRBJ2-1
D gene: -
clone size: -
V gene: TRBV18
CDR3 DNA: TGTGCCAGCTCACCAACGGGGGGCTGGAATGAGCAGTTCTTC
CDR3 protein: CASSPTGGWNEQFF

CDR3 length: 13
J gene: TRBJ2-5
D gene: TRBD1
clone size: -
V gene: TRBV5-1
CDR3 DNA: TGCGCCAGCAGCTCCGGGACAGCAGAGACCCAGTACTTC
CDR3 protein: CASSSGTAETQYF

CDR3 length: 15
J gene: TRBJ2-2
D gene: -
clone size: few
V gene: TRBV4-1
CDR3 DNA: TGCGCCAGCAGCCAAGATGACTTTAACACCGGGGAGCTGTTTTTT
CDR3 protein: CASSQDDFNTGELFF

CDR3 length: 13
J gene: TRBJ2-5
D gene: TRBD2
clone size: -
V gene: TRBV7-7
CDR3 DNA: TGTGCTAGCAGCTTAAGCGGGGGGGAGACCCAGTACTTC
CDR3 protein: CASSLSGGETQYF

CDR3 length: 17
J gene: TRBJ1-2
D gene: -
clone size: -
V gene: TRBV27
CDR3 DNA: TGTGCCAGCAGCCAAAATCCGGGACAAAAGACCGGCTATGGCTACACCTTC
CDR3 protein: CASSQNPGQKTGYGYTF

CDR3 length: 15
J gene: TRBJ1-2
D gene: TRBD1
clone size: -
V gene: TRBV7-9
CDR3 DNA: TGCGCCAGCAGCCCACAGGGGGCCGGTCACTATGGCTACACCTTC
CDR3 protein: CASSPQGAGHYGYTF

CDR3 length: 14
J gene: TRBJ2-1
D gene: TRBD2
clone size: -
V gene: TRBV6-5
CDR3 DNA: TGTGCCAGCAGAATCTATCCGGGAGGTAATGAGCAGTTCTTC
CDR3 protein: CASRIYPGGNEQFF

CDR3 length: 17
J gene: TRBJ1-3
D gene: -
clone size: once
V gene: TRBV5-6
CDR3 DNA: TGTGCCAGCAGCTTATTTCAGGGGCTCGGGACCGGGGACACCATATATTTT
CDR3 protein: CASSLFQGLGTGDTIYF

CDR3 length: 13
J gene: TRBJ2-1
D gene: -
clone size: -
V gene: TRBV4-1
CDR3 DNA: TGCGCCAGCAGCCAAGGGTCGGGTATTGAGCAGTTCTTC
CDR3 protein: CASSQGSGIEQFF

CDR3 length: 9
J gene: TRBJ2-7
D gene: -
clone size: -
V gene: TRBV20-1
CDR3 DNA: TGCAGAAGCGGACTCGAGCAGTACTTC
CDR3 protein: CRSGLEQYF

CDR3 length: 16
J gene: TRBJ2-4
D gene: -
clone size: -
V gene: TRBV7-2
CDR3 DNA: TGTGCCAGCAGCTTGACAGCCTCGAGAGCCAAAAACATTCAGTACTTC
CDR3 protein: CASSLTASRAKNIQYF

CDR3 length: 15
J gene: TRBJ2-3
D gene: -
clone size: -
V gene: TRBV7-2
CDR3 DNA: TGTGCCAGCAGCTCTAGGCAGGGTTCGGCAGATACGCAGTATTTT
CDR3 protein: CASSSRQGSADTQYF

CDR3 length: 11
J gene: TRBJ2-5
D gene: -
clone size: few
V gene: TRBV2
CDR3 DNA: TGTGCCAGCAGTGTTGCGGAGACCCAGTACTTC
CDR3 protein: CASSVAETQYF

CDR3 length: 14
J gene: TRBJ2-3
D gene: -
clone size: once
V gene: TRBV6-5
CDR3 DNA: TGTGCCAGCAGTCCGTCCCGGGGCACAGATACGCAGTATTTT
CDR3 protein: CASSPSRGTDTQYF

CDR3 length: 16
J gene: TRBJ2-3
D gene: TRBD2
clone size: -
V gene: TRBV15
CDR3 DNA: TGTGCCACCAGCAGAGTTAGCGGGAGAAGCACAGATACGCAGTATTTT
CDR3 protein: CATSRVSGRSTDTQYF

CDR3 length: 13
J gene: TRBJ1-1
D gene: -
clone size: -
V gene: TRBV6-5
CDR3 DNA: TGTGCCAGCAGTTACGGGGAGGACACTGAAGCTTTCTTT
CDR3 protein: CASSYGEDTEAFF

CDR3 length: 15
J gene: TRBJ1-2
D gene: TRBD1
clone size: -
V gene: TRBV5-1
CDR3 DNA: TGCGCCAGCAGCCCCGGACAGGAAACTATCTATGGCTACACCTTC
CDR3 protein: CASSPGQETIYGYTF

CDR3 length: 14
J gene: TRBJ2-2
D gene: -
clone size: -
V gene: TRBV6-5
CDR3 DNA: TGTGCCAGCAGTTATCAGGATTACACCGGGGAGCTGTTTTTT
CDR3 protein: CASSYQDYTGELFF

CDR3 length: 14
J gene: TRBJ2-7
D gene: -
clone size: -
V gene: TRBV28
CDR3 DNA: TGTGCCAGCAGTTTTCGGGGACTTCCCTACGAGCAGTATTTC
CDR3 protein: CASSFRGLPYEQYF

CDR3 length: 15
J gene: TRBJ2-3
D gene: TRBD2
clone size: -
V gene: TRBV18
CDR3 DNA: TGTGCCAGCTCACCGACTAGCGGGGGCACAGATACGCAGTATTTT
CDR3 protein: CASSPTSGGTDTQYF

CDR3 length: 13
J gene: TRBJ1-6
D gene: TRBD1
clone size: -
V gene: TRBV6-1
CDR3 DNA: TGTGCCATCCTGACAGGGGGCCTTTCACCCCTCCACTTT
CDR3 protein: CAILTGGLSPLHF

CDR3 length: 14
J gene: TRBJ1-5
D gene: TRBD1
clone size: -
V gene: TRBV6-5
CDR3 DNA: TGTGCCAGCAGTCGACAGGGTAGCAATCAGCCCCAGCATTTT
CDR3 protein: CASSRQGSNQPQHF

CDR3 length: 14
J gene: TRBJ2-1
D gene: TRBD1
clone size: -
V gene: TRBV11-2
CDR3 DNA: TGTGCCAGCAGCTCGTCCCGGGACAGGGATCAGCAGTTCTTC
CDR3 protein: CASSSSRDRDQQFF

CDR3 length: 12
J gene: TRBJ2-3
D gene: -
clone size: -
V gene: TRBV6-5
CDR3 DNA: TGTGCCAGCAGAAGGACAGCAGATACGCAGTATTTT
CDR3 protein: CASRRTADTQYF

CDR3 length: 16
J gene: TRBJ2-7
D gene: -
clone size: -
V gene: TRBV19
CDR3 DNA: TGTGCCAGTAGCCCAACCCTCAGCGGAGGCTCCTACGAGCAGTACTTC
CDR3 protein: CASSPTLSGGSYEQYF

CDR3 length: 16
J gene: TRBJ2-4
D gene: -
clone size: -
V gene: TRBV19
CDR3 DNA: TGTGCCAGTAGTATTGCGGCTTCTCTAGCCAAAAACATTCAGTACTTC
CDR3 protein: CASSIAASLAKNIQYF